A single sample is the source of the 32 T cell receptor beta chains below, sequenced in a study of OX40 agonist ivuxolimab in advanced cancers. Produced via immunoSEQ multiplex PCR; TCRdb's table is partial and in-frame only. The sample lists 65,000 to 90,000 clones, 80% to 90% occurring once. Here the sequenced sample was CD4+ or CD8+ T cells sorted from blood, taken in a trial of the OX40 agonist ivuxolimab. The receptors were sampled from an adult with an advanced solid tumor such as melanoma, head and neck, liver or kidney cancer.

The V call is TRBV28, the J call TRBJ2-1, with unresolved D. V shed 2 bases and J shed 2 bases, with 13 bases lying between them. Germline V gene sequence: CDR1 MDHEN, CDR2 SYDVKM. The CDR3 runs to 16 residues. The CDR3 DNA reads TGTGCCAGCAGTTTAGTGGGCAGTTCCCCCTACAATGAGCAGTTCTTC. Translated, it gives CASSLVGSSPYNEQFF. Looking up the rest from reference TRBV28 and TRBJ2-1 gives the full variable domain: DVKVTQSSRYLVKRTGEKVFLECVQDMDHENMFWYRQDPGLGLRLIYFSYDVKMKEKGDIPEGYSVSREKKERFSLILESASTNQTSMYLCASSLVGSSPYNEQFFGPGTRLTVL.

This clone was observed once. The chain is built from TRBV14 and TRBJ2-7; D unresolved. Trimming pared 1 base from V and 6 bases from J, leaving 16 bases between. The CDR3 loop spans 15 amino acids. Germline V gene data show CDR1 as SGHDN and CDR2 as FVKESK. As DNA, the CDR3 is TGTGCCAGCAGCCAAGCCACCGCTAGATTTGGCGAGCAGTACTTC. Translated, it gives CASSQATARFGEQYF.

This chain joins TRBV5-4 and TRBJ2-2; possible D gene TRBD1, 6 bases. Deletions cut 0 bases from V and 4 bases from J, with 10 bases between. This CDR3 has 15 residues. CDR1 SGHNT and CDR2 YYREEE come from the germline V gene (reference sequence). The CDR3, as DNA: TGTGCCAGCAGCTTGGAGACAGGTACCACCGGGGAGCTGTTTTTT. Its translation is CASSLETGTTGELFF.

V usage is TRBV28 and J usage is TRBJ1-2; 7 bases map to TRBD1. J gave up 6 bases and V 10 bases, and 8 bases lay outside the gene matches. The CDR3 has 12 residues. Germline V gives CDR1 MDHEN, CDR2 SYDVKM. The CDR3 sequence: CAIWGQRDGYTF. The CDR3 nucleotides read TGTGCCATTTGGGGACAGAGAGATGGCTACACCTTC.

The genes are TRBV29-1 and TRBJ2-1; 8 nucleotides line up with TRBD1. This CDR3 is 15 amino acids long. Trimming cost V 7 bases and J 2 bases; bases outside gene matches: 10. The germline V gene encodes CDR1 SQVTM and CDR2 ANQGSEA. This chain's CDR3 is CSAGDRGLTYNEQFF. The CDR3 coding sequence is TGCAGCGCCGGAGACAGGGGTCTCACCTACAATGAGCAGTTCTTC.

The CDR3 nucleotides are TGTGCCAGCAGTGTCTGGGGACGAGCGGGCACCGGGGAGCTGTTTTTT. This encodes CASSVWGRAGTGELFF. The chain recombines TRBV6-1 with TRBJ2-2; possibly TRBD2 for D (6 bases). The CDR3 has 16 residues. V lost 4 bases to trimming and J lost 4 bases, with 16 bases between them. Germline loops: CDR1 MNHNS, CDR2 SASEGT.

This clone was counted many times. Other DNA sequences of this sample code for an identical CDR3. The rearrangement uses TRBV6-1 and TRBJ1-3, with D uncertain. The germline gives CDR1 MNHNS, CDR2 SASEGT. The CDR3 extends over 13 amino acids. The V end lost 4 bases, the J end lost 4 bases, and 8 bases lay between the germline ends. CDR3 sequence: CASSAGRGNTIYF. The CDR3, as DNA: TGTGCCAGCAGTGCGGGCAGGGGAAACACCATATATTTT.

V and J are TRBV4-1 and TRBJ1-2, with D hard to call. The V gene's germline CDR1 is MGHRA and CDR2 YSYEKL. The CDR3 extends over 13 amino acids. V gave up 2 bases and J gave up 6 bases, with 10 bases separating them. DNA of the CDR3: TGCGCCAGCAGCCAAACACGGGCTCATGGCTACACCTTC. Encoded protein: CASSQTRAHGYTF.

The chain recombines TRBV6-1 with TRBJ1-4, with 8 bases identical to TRBD1. This CDR3 has 14 amino acids. The ends lost 7 bases at V and 10 bases at J; junction bases unmatched: 11. The germline V gene encodes CDR1 MNHNS and CDR2 SASEGT. The CDR3 protein is CASTSTGQGGKLFF. CDR3 DNA: TGTGCCAGCACTTCTACAGGACAGGGCGGAAAACTGTTTTTT.

This chain connects TRBV5-1 to TRBJ1-3; no firm D call. Germline V gene data show CDR1 as SGHRS and CDR2 as YFSETQ. The V end lost 0 bases, the J end lost 0 bases, and 10 bases lay between the germline ends. The CDR3 spans 16 residues. The CDR3 nucleotides are TGCGCCAGCAGCTTGGTTTCGGCGAGCTCTGGAAACACCATATATTTT. Translated, it gives CASSLVSASSGNTIYF.

The genes are TRBV9 and TRBJ2-7, with a tentative D call TRBD1 (5 bases). Trimming stripped 0 bases from V and 5 bases from J, with 9 bases between. Germline assignment: CDR1 SGDLS and CDR2 YYNGEE. The CDR3 covers 13 residues. The chain's CDR3 is CASSVVTRDEQYF. CDR3 bases: TGTGCCAGCAGCGTAGTTACCAGGGACGAGCAGTACTTC.

The count of this clone is one. The chain couples TRBV5-1 to TRBJ2-7; 12 nucleotides align to TRBD2. Germline CDR1 is SGHRS and CDR2 is YFSETQ. The CDR3 runs 17 residues. Trimming cost V 4 bases and J 2 bases; bases outside gene matches: 10. The CDR3 is CASSLWTSGTPPYEQYF. The DNA for the CDR3 is TGCGCCAGCAGCCTCTGGACTAGCGGGACGCCTCCCTACGAGCAGTACTTC.

This chain links TRBV7-3 with TRBJ2-3; maybe TRBD2 (6 bases). V gave up 5 bases and J gave up 10 bases, with 13 bases separating them. The CDR3 covers 12 residues. Germline V gene lookup returns CDR1 SGHTA and CDR2 FQGTGA. The CDR3 here is CASSRTGVAQYF. The CDR3 DNA follows: TGTGCCAGCAGCAGAACGGGAGTGGCGCAGTATTTT.

The chain uses TRBV7-9 and TRBJ2-7, with D perhaps matching TRBD2 (6 bases). Germline V lookup: CDR1 SEHNR, CDR2 FQNEAQ (reference sequence). Trimming left V 5 bases short and J 7 bases short, with 15 bases between. The CDR3 has 13 amino acids. The CDR3 nucleotides are TGTGCCAGCAGCCTGGGACTCGGATTTGAGCAGTACTTC. This encodes CASSLGLGFEQYF.

The chain combines TRBV7-2 with TRBJ2-1; 8 nucleotides match TRBD2. Germline CDR1 SGHTA, CDR2 FQGNSA. This CDR3 has 15 amino acids. The trim removed 2 bases at V and 10 bases at J, leaving 10 bases unmatched. This chain's CDR3 is CASSLPLAGPREQFF. Written as DNA, the CDR3 is TGTGCCAGCAGCTTACCCCTAGCGGGTCCTCGGGAGCAGTTCTTC.

The genes are TRBV6-5 and TRBJ2-1; the D is unclear. V lost 6 bases to trimming and J lost 6 bases, with 12 bases between them. Germline CDR1 reads MNHEY; CDR2 reads SVGAGI. CDR3 size: 13 residues. CDR3 bases: TGTGCCAGCAGCCCCCCCCTCCCCAATGAGCAGTTCTTC. Protein product: CASSPPLPNEQFF.

The V call is TRBV2, the J call TRBJ2-6; 10 nucleotides line up with TRBD1. V was pared by 5 bases and J by 4 bases, with 5 bases of the junction left unmatched. The CDR3 loop spans 16 amino acids. Germline lookup yields CDR1 SNHLY and CDR2 FYNNEI. CDR3 in DNA: TGTGCCAGCAGTCGCGGGACAGGGGCGGGGGCCAACGTCCTGACTTTC. Translation: CASSRGTGAGANVLTF.

V is TRBV2 and J is TRBJ2-1; 10 nucleotides align to TRBD2. The V segment lost 4 bases and the J segment 9 bases; nucleotides outside the gene matches: 9. The CDR3 is made up of 15 amino acids. CDR1 SNHLY and CDR2 FYNNEI come from the germline V gene. The CDR3: CASSGQGLASGEQFF. CDR3 DNA sequence: TGTGCCAGCAGTGGTCAGGGACTAGCGTCTGGTGAGCAGTTCTTC. The full variable domain, with the rest looked up from reference TRBV2 and TRBJ2-1, is EPEVTQTPSHQVTQMGQEVILRCVPISNHLYFYWYRQILGQKVEFLVSFYNNEISEKSEIFDDQFSVERPDGSNFTLKIRSTKLEDSAMYFCASSGQGLASGEQFFGPGTRLTVL.

V is TRBV5-1 and J is TRBJ2-2, with TRBD1 as a possible D gene (6 bases). V lost 6 bases, J lost 2 bases, and 14 bases lay in between. Germline assignment: CDR1 SGHRS and CDR2 YFSETQ. CDR3 length equals 15 residues. The DNA of the CDR3 is TGCGCCAGCACCGAGGCCGGGACAAACACCGGGGAGCTGTTTTTT. This codes for CASTEAGTNTGELFF.

This clone has just one count. This chain joins TRBV29-1 and TRBJ2-3; the match to TRBD2 covers 7 bases. This CDR3 comprises 12 residues. Germline assignment: CDR1 SQVTM and CDR2 ANQGSEA. V trimming: 8 bases; J trimming: 2 bases; junction bases outside the gene matches: 4. CDR3 nucleotides: TGCAGCATCGAGCGGGACACAGATACGCAGTATTTT. As protein: CSIERDTDTQYF.

V usage is TRBV6-1 and J usage is TRBJ1-1; 9 bases map to TRBD1. The trim removed 2 bases at V and 5 bases at J, leaving 3 bases unmatched. The germline V gene encodes CDR1 MNHNS and CDR2 SASEGT. The CDR3 extends over 14 amino acids. CDR3 DNA sequence: TGTGCCAGCAGTGAAAGGGACAGGGCAACTGAAGCTTTCTTT. It is translated as CASSERDRATEAFF.

To note about this clone: At one end the junction does not follow the germline gene, possibly because of a read error. The rearrangement links TRBV7-7 to TRBJ2-1; D remains ambiguous. CDR1 is SSHAT and CDR2 is FNYEAQ in the germline V gene (reference sequence). The CDR3 spans 14 residues. CDR3 nucleotide sequence: TGTGCTAGCAGCTTAGGGAACGCAAACAATGAGCAGTTCTTC. Translating gives CASSLGNANNEQFF.

The rearrangement links TRBV19 to TRBJ2-3, with D possibly TRBD2 on 6 matching bases. This CDR3 is built from 18 residues. Germline CDR1 is LNHDA and CDR2 is SQIVND (reference sequence). V lost 3 bases, J lost 0 bases, and 19 bases lay in between. The CDR3 is CASSMVWGGGTSTDTQYF. In nucleotides, the CDR3 is TGTGCCAGTAGTATGGTGTGGGGAGGCGGGACCAGCACAGATACGCAGTATTTT.

The genes are TRBV10-1 and TRBJ2-3; 9 bases match TRBD2. CDR3 length: 18 residues. CDR1 is WNHNN and CDR2 is SYGVQD in the germline V gene (reference sequence). V shed 0 bases and J 0 bases; nucleotides not matched to a gene: 7. The CDR3 reads CASSESTSGYTSTDTQYF. The CDR3 DNA sequence: TGCGCCAGCAGTGAGTCCACTAGCGGGTATACTAGCACAGATACGCAGTATTTT.

The CDR3 loop is CASSSGYEKLFF. CDR3 bases: TGTGCCAGCAGTTCGGGGTATGAAAAACTGTTTTTT. This rearrangement joins TRBV28 to TRBJ1-4, with D unresolved. V gave up 4 bases and J gave up 6 bases, with 6 bases separating them. CDR3 size: 12 residues. Germline assignment: CDR1 MDHEN and CDR2 SYDVKM.

This chain joins TRBV25-1 and TRBJ1-6, with unresolved D. Deletions cut 3 bases from V and 5 bases from J, with 11 bases between. This CDR3 has 15 residues. Germline V gene lookup returns CDR1 MGHDK and CDR2 SYGVNS. The CDR3 sequence is CASSDINPDNSPLHF. The CDR3 nucleotides are TGTGCCAGCAGTGATATCAACCCGGATAATTCACCCCTCCACTTT.

The rearrangement links TRBV29-1 to TRBJ2-5, with D possibly matching TRBD2 (5 bases). Germline values: CDR1 SQVTM, CDR2 ANQGSEA. The CDR3 is 13 residues long. The V end was cut by 3 bases, the J end by 3 bases, with 11 bases between. CDR3 nucleotide sequence: TGCAGCGTTGATCCGACGGGAAAAGAGACCCAGTACTTC. Its translation is CSVDPTGKETQYF.

The rearrangement joins TRBV5-1 to TRBJ2-2; D may be TRBD1 (7 bases). Per the germline V gene, CDR1 is SGHRS and CDR2 is YFSETQ. Trimming pared 1 base from V and 6 bases from J, leaving 16 bases between. The CDR3 spans 16 residues. The CDR3 nucleotides are TGCGCCAGCAGCTTGAGGGGGCTAGCGTCGGCCGGGGAGCTGTTTTTT. Its protein product is CASSLRGLASAGELFF.

V and J are TRBV5-6 and TRBJ2-6; D unresolved. With 7 bases removed from V and 4 bases from J, the gap between germline ends came to 12 bases. This CDR3 spans 14 amino acids. CDR1 is SGHDT and CDR2 is YYEEEE in the germline V gene. CDR3 protein: CASWLRMGANVLTF. The CDR3 nucleotides are TGTGCCAGCTGGCTTAGGATGGGGGCCAACGTCCTGACTTTC.

V gene TRBV6-6 combines with J gene TRBJ2-2, with 8 bases matching TRBD1. The germline CDR1 and CDR2 sequences are MNHNY and SVGAGI (reference sequence). V lost 5 bases to trimming and J lost 6 bases; unmatched junction nucleotides: 2. This CDR3 has 13 amino acids. The CDR3 DNA reads TGTGCCAGCAGTCAGGGGGCTTCCGGGGAGCTGTTTTTT. Amino acid sequence: CASSQGASGELFF.

The CDR3 nucleotides read TGCGCCAGCAGCTTGGGGACAGGGCTTAATCAGCCCCAGCATTTT. Its protein is CASSLGTGLNQPQHF. J is TRBJ1-5 and V is TRBV5-1; 8 bases are shared with TRBD1. V shed 0 bases, J shed 4 bases, and the junction held 3 bases outside the gene matches. There are 15 residues in the CDR3. The germline gives CDR1 SGHRS, CDR2 YFSETQ.

The V and J genes are TRBV5-8 and TRBJ1-3, with TRBD1 matching over 7 bases. The V segment lost 0 bases and the J segment 4 bases; nucleotides outside the gene matches: 1. Germline CDR1 SGHTS, CDR2 YDEGEE. The CDR3 runs 14 residues. As DNA, the CDR3 is TGTGCCAGCAGCTTGGAGGACAGGGGAAACACCATATATTTT. Protein: CASSLEDRGNTIYF.